This T cell receptor (beta chain) was sequenced during a study of CD8+ T cells in alopecia areata. About the study: Twice daily, treated patients received 5 to 10 mg of oral tofacitinib.

Trimming took off 0 bases at V and 4 bases at J, with 13 bases between the two ends. Germline V lookup: CDR1 SGHRS, CDR2 YFSETQ. This CDR3 contains 15 residues. On this clone itself: The antigen is unknown.

Findings and limits, study-wide: Sequenced scalp T cells also include alphabeta T cells resident in normal skin.

TCR sequencing used cDNA made by reverse transcription of extracted RNA. Profiling relied on immunoSEQ multiplex PCR, and the TCRdb table lists in-frame clones only, not all of them. This table has 200,000 to 250,000 clones, less than 65% appearing once. Stated treatment: oral pan-JAK inhibitor, 5-10 mg twice daily. This sequence was found in a human donor with alopecia areata. This chain uses TRBV5-1 with TRBJ2-5; possibly TRBD2 for D (6 bases). Here the sequenced sample was CD4+ T cells sorted from blood, taken at week 4, from a patient treated with tofacitinib. CDR3: CASSLGTGSRETQYF. Written as DNA, the CDR3 is TGCGCCAGCAGCTTGGGTACCGGGAGCAGAGAGACCCAGTACTTC.